Included here is one TCR beta chain sequence, with context. Its antigen is currently unknown. V was pared by 10 bases and J by 3 bases, with 11 bases of the junction left unmatched. Germline V CDR1 and CDR2: MNHNS, SASEGT. CDR3 length: 15 residues. TCRdb fed the 5' RACE reads into MiXCR, producing one record per CDR3 protein. Of around 290,000 distinct CDR3 sequences detected, 8% to 9.5% appear once; the ten largest clones hold about 7.1%. These data come from a study of identical twins. Findings and limits, study-wide: Monozygotic twin pairs showed more out-of-frame TCR alpha sharing than models estimated. The more abundant beta clonotypes in cord blood had fewer insertions, and memory repertoires did not show this.

These data were also reused for a study on yellow fever vaccine responses in identical twins.

Material for sequencing was CD8+ T cells sorted from blood. The source is a woman younger than 30 in good health. The chain carries TRBV6-1 and TRBJ2-1, with TRBD1 identical over 8 bases. The CDR3 reads CATDEAGQGYNEQFF. In DNA, the CDR3 is TGTGCCACCGATGAAGCCGGACAGGGCTACAATGAGCAGTTCTTC.